The 27 T cell receptor beta chains below come from one sample, sequenced in a study of vaccination and CD4 T cells after COVID-19. These receptors' antigens are unknown. Sequenced with the Oncomine TCR Beta short-read assay was DNA taken from cultured CD4+ T cells. TCRdb reprocessed the PCR reads with MiXCR, giving one entry per CDR3 protein. Of fewer than 6,500 distinct CDR3 sequences in the sample, about 35% were seen once. Treatment defined: roughly ten-day PBMC culture with coronavirus spike peptide pools or control peptides (ViraFEST assay). An unexposed donor provided the CD4+ T cells, which were collected before the COVID-19 pandemic (2011-2018). Specimen: CD4+ T cells from blood, cultured in vitro. These receptors came from a human donor in good health.

V is TRBV20-1 and J is TRBJ1-1; D remains unclear. Trimming stripped 0 bases from V and 0 bases from J, with 8 bases between. From germline, CDR1 is DFQATT and CDR2 SNEGSKA (reference sequence). The CDR3 sequence is 14 residues long. The DNA for the CDR3 is TGCAGTGCTAGAGACTCTACAGTGAACACTGAAGCTTTCTTT. It specifies CSARDSTVNTEAFF.

This clonotype has a handful of counts. This chain uses TRBV7-8 with TRBJ1-2, with TRBD1 identical over 10 bases. CDR1 and CDR2 (germline): SGHVS, FQNEAQ. The CDR3 is made up of 15 amino acids. With 3 bases clipped from V and 5 bases from J, the junction kept 6 bases outside the gene matches. The CDR3 DNA is TGTGCCAGCAGCTTGGACAGGGGGGCCCCTTATGGCTACACCTTC. Amino acid sequence: CASSLDRGAPYGYTF. Based on the CDR3 plus reference TRBV7-8 and TRBJ1-2, the full variable domain is GAGVSQSPRYKVAKRGQDVALRCDPISGHVSLFWYQQALGQGPEFLTYFQNEAQLDKSGLPSDRFFAERPEGSVSTLKIQRTQQEDSAVYLCASSLDRGAPYGYTFGSGTRLTVV.

The table lists this clonotype with a few counts. One end of the junction is discordant with germline, which a read error may explain. J is TRBJ1-1 and V is TRBV7-9; possibly TRBD1 for D (5 bases). CDR1 is SEHNR and CDR2 is FQNEAQ in the germline V gene (reference sequence). The length of the CDR3 is 11 residues. CDR3 in DNA: TGTGCCAGCAGCTTAGAAGCGGGACTCAGCTTT. Translation gives CASSLEAGLSF.

This clonotype is medium-sized (0.01 to 0.1%) within its sample. The V gene is TRBV21-1, the J gene TRBJ1-5. TRBV21-1 is a pseudogene. The CDR3 has 13 residues. CDR3 sequence: CASSIRLWQPQHF. The CDR3 DNA reads TGTGCCAGCAGCATTAGGTTGTGGCAGCCCCAGCATTTT.

The CDR3 DNA is TGCGCCAGCAGTGAGTCGATGCTTGCGGGCGACGAGCAGTACTTC. Translation: CASSESMLAGDEQYF. The genes are TRBV10-1 and TRBJ2-7; TRBD2 is a possible D gene (5 bases). Trimming shortened V by 0 bases and J by 5 bases, and 14 bases separated the two germline ends. CDR3 length: 15 residues. Looked up from germline, CDR1 is WNHNN and CDR2 is SYGVQD (reference sequence).

This clonotype has only a few counts. In nucleotides, the CDR3 is TGTGCCAGTAGTAACCGCGTATCTAGCACAGATACGCAGTATTTT. It codes for CASSNRVSSTDTQYF. The chain links TRBV19 to TRBJ2-3; D gene uncertain. CDR3 size: 15 residues. CDR1 and CDR2 from the germline V gene are LNHDA and SQIVND (reference sequence). The V and J ends lost 4 bases and 0 bases respectively, with 11 bases between them.

The chain combines TRBV7-9 with TRBJ1-1, with D tentatively TRBD1 (6 bases). Trimming took off 5 bases at V and 4 bases at J, with 14 bases between the two ends. Germline V CDR1 and CDR2: SEHNR, FQNEAQ (reference sequence). The CDR3 sequence is 14 residues long. In nucleotides, the CDR3 is TGTGCCAGCAGCATAAAGGGGGAAGGCACTGAAGCTTTCTTT. As protein: CASSIKGEGTEAFF.

This rearrangement joins TRBV6-1 to TRBJ2-5; TRBD1 matches 8 bases. This CDR3 has 13 residues. Germline trimming cut 4 bases from V and 4 bases from J; bases unmatched to any gene: 2. CDR1 is MNHNS and CDR2 is SASEGT in the germline V gene. CDR3 sequence reads: CASSVTGVETQYF. In DNA form, the CDR3 reads TGTGCCAGCAGTGTGACAGGGGTAGAGACCCAGTACTTC.

This clonotype has more than one count but fewer than ten. The V and J genes are TRBV10-3 and TRBJ2-1; 8 bases match TRBD2. Germline lookup yields CDR1 ENHRY and CDR2 SYGVKD. The CDR3 runs to 15 residues. The trim removed 0 bases at V and 8 bases at J, leaving 6 bases unmatched. The CDR3 spells CAISESRGAADEQFF. The CDR3, as DNA: TGTGCCATCAGTGAGTCGCGGGGGGCAGCGGATGAGCAGTTCTTC.

This chain connects TRBV7-9 to TRBJ1-1; no definite D call. Germline values: CDR1 SEHNR, CDR2 FQNEAQ (reference sequence). The CDR3 covers 14 residues. V gave up 4 bases and J gave up 4 bases, with 13 bases separating them. The CDR3 spells CASSSSMGGTEAFF. In DNA form, the CDR3 reads TGTGCCAGCAGCTCCTCAATGGGTGGCACTGAAGCTTTCTTT.

Only one count was recorded for this clonotype. V is TRBV6-5 and J is TRBJ1-2, with 10 positions matching TRBD1. The CDR3 consists of 15 residues. Germline V CDR1 and CDR2: MNHEY, SVGAGI. Unmatched junction bases numbered 8, after V lost 2 bases and J lost 8 bases. CDR3 nucleotide sequence: TGTGCCAGCAGTTACACGGGACAGGGGTCGAGCGGCTACACCTTC. Translating gives CASSYTGQGSSGYTF.

The rearrangement joins TRBV6-1 to TRBJ2-1, with TRBD1 identical over 9 bases. The CDR3 has 18 residues. CDR1 is MNHNS, CDR2 SASEGT, per germline. J lost 3 bases, V lost 8 bases, and 17 bases had no gene match. CDR3 DNA: TGTGCCAGCCACCGAGGGACTCCGGACAGGGGCGGCTACAATGAGCAGTTCTTC. Protein: CASHRGTPDRGGYNEQFF.

CDR3 sequence: CASSPGTGSYGYTF. As DNA, the CDR3 is TGTGCCAGCAGCCCCGGGACAGGGTCGTATGGCTACACCTTC. This rearrangement joins TRBV6-1 to TRBJ1-2; 9 nucleotides align to TRBD1. Germline loops: CDR1 MNHNS, CDR2 SASEGT. This CDR3 contains 14 residues. With V trimmed by 6 bases and J by 5 bases, 7 bases remained unmatched.

In its sample, this clonotype was seen a few times. V usage is TRBV4-2 and J usage is TRBJ1-1; D remains ambiguous. Germline V gene lookup returns CDR1 LGHNA and CDR2 YNFKEQ. The CDR3 covers 13 residues. V was cut by 5 bases and J by 5 bases, with 12 bases left in between. CDR3 in DNA: TGTGCCAGCAGCGGACCGTCCGTGACTGAAGCTTTCTTT. Amino acids: CASSGPSVTEAFF.

Relative to its sample, this clonotype is medium-sized (0.01 to 0.1%). The chain carries TRBV7-3 and TRBJ2-5; tentative D call: TRBD2 (6 bases). The CDR3 runs 14 residues. With 1 base removed from V and 2 bases from J, the gap between germline ends came to 8 bases. The germline gives CDR1 SGHTA, CDR2 FQGTGA. CDR3 protein: CASSLNGGQETQYF. DNA for the CDR3: TGTGCCAGCAGCTTAAACGGAGGGCAAGAGACCCAGTACTTC.

CDR3 sequence (DNA): TGTGCCAGCAGAGTTCGACAGGGGGCCTTTGAGACCCAGTACTTC. This encodes CASRVRQGAFETQYF. V usage is TRBV12-3 or TRBV12-4 and J usage is TRBJ2-5; 10 nucleotides agree with TRBD1. With 6 bases clipped from V and 5 bases from J, the junction kept 9 bases outside the gene matches. The CDR3 covers 15 residues.

A word on this clonotype: A read error may be the cause here, since a much bigger clone is one base away. The chain employs TRBV18 and TRBJ1-1, with a possible D match to TRBD1 (6 bases). This CDR3 is built from 13 residues. CDR1 is KGHSH and CDR2 is LQKENI in the germline V gene. Trimming removed 5 bases from V and 11 bases from J, with 18 bases in between. DNA for the CDR3: TGTGCCAGCTCATCGTACAAGGACCAGGGGGCTTTCTTT. Translated, it gives CASSSYKDQGAFF.

The chain couples TRBV7-9 to TRBJ1-2, with 8 bases aligning to TRBD1. Germline V gene sequence: CDR1 SEHNR, CDR2 FQNEAQ (reference sequence). The CDR3 runs to 17 residues. V shed 5 bases, J shed 3 bases, and the junction held 14 bases outside the gene matches. The CDR3, as DNA: TGTGCCAGCAGCCTCCGCCCGAACAGGGGGACTGACTATGGCTACACCTTC. It encodes CASSLRPNRGTDYGYTF.

V gene TRBV12-3 or TRBV12-4 combines with J gene TRBJ1-2; D not resolved. This CDR3 is 13 amino acids long. V lost 6 bases and J 3 bases, leaving 11 bases between the germline ends. CDR3 sequence reads: CASSSGMDYGYTF. The CDR3 DNA reads as TGTGCCAGCAGCTCCGGGATGGACTATGGCTACACCTTC.

The chain uses TRBV7-6 and TRBJ2-2; 7 nucleotides line up with TRBD1. V shed 0 bases and J 1 base; nucleotides not matched to a gene: 2. Looked up from germline, CDR1 is SGHVS and CDR2 is FNYEAQ. The CDR3 is 16 residues long. CDR3 coding DNA: TGTGCCAGCAGCTTAGCCAGGACAGGGAACACCGGGGAGCTGTTTTTT. This sequence encodes CASSLARTGNTGELFF.

This clonotype has a handful of counts. V and J are TRBV14 and TRBJ1-2; no clear D gene. V was shortened by 1 base and J by 7 bases, with 10 bases between the two germline ends. Germline loops: CDR1 SGHDN, CDR2 FVKESK. This CDR3 contains 13 residues. Written as DNA, the CDR3 is TGTGCCAGCAGCCAAGTACAGTCTCGTGGCTACACCTTC. Translation gives CASSQVQSRGYTF.

This clonotype appeared a single time. The chain has TRBV19 and TRBJ1-1; D is unclear. From germline, CDR1 is LNHDA and CDR2 SQIVND (reference sequence). The CDR3 totals 12 residues. The V end was cut by 5 bases, the J end by 6 bases, with 10 bases between. The CDR3 bases are TGTGCCAGTAGTTTTATCGGGGCTGAAGCTTTCTTT. This gives the protein CASSFIGAEAFF.

Notes on this clonotype: Compared with germline, one end of the junction differs, possibly owing to a read error. This chain uses TRBV6-1 with TRBJ1-5, with D uncertain. The germline CDR1 and CDR2 sequences are MNHNS and SASEGT. There are 15 residues in the CDR3. CDR3 protein: CASSKAGSGNQPQHF. The DNA for the CDR3 is TGTGCCAGCAGTAAAGCGGGTTCAGGCAATCAGCCCCAGCATTTT.

This clonotype was counted a few times. This chain uses TRBV7-9 with TRBJ2-5, with D unresolved. V was cut by 6 bases and J by 0 bases, with 5 bases left in between. Germline V gene lookup returns CDR1 SEHNR and CDR2 FQNEAQ (reference sequence). The CDR3 has 12 amino acids. The CDR3 bases are TGTGCCAGCAGTCCGTACCAAGAGACCCAGTACTTC. This codes for CASSPYQETQYF. Using reference TRBV7-9 and TRBJ2-5 for the parts outside the CDR3, the full variable domain is DTGVSQNPRHKITKRGQNVTFRCDPISEHNRLYWYRQTLGQGPEFLTYFQNEAQLEKSRLLSDRFSAERPKGSFSTLEIQRTEQGDSAMYLCASSPYQETQYFGPGTRLLVL.

This chain connects TRBV5-6 to TRBJ1-1, with a tentative D call TRBD1 (5 bases). V was cut by 5 bases and J by 5 bases, with 16 bases left in between. Germline V gene sequence: CDR1 SGHDT, CDR2 YYEEEE. The CDR3 has 14 amino acids. CDR3: CASRSAGSETEAFF. DNA of the CDR3: TGTGCCAGCAGGTCCGCAGGGTCGGAGACTGAAGCTTTCTTT.

The gene calls are TRBV20-1 and TRBJ1-2; no firm D call. V dropped 3 bases and J dropped 2 bases, with 7 bases sitting between them. Germline lookup yields CDR1 DFQATT and CDR2 SNEGSKA (reference sequence). This CDR3 spans 12 amino acids. CDR3 in amino acids: CSASNLNYGYTF. CDR3 DNA sequence: TGCAGTGCTAGTAATCTGAACTATGGCTACACCTTC.

V is TRBV25-1 and J is TRBJ1-2; D perhaps matches TRBD1 (6 bases). V was pared by 3 bases and J by 7 bases, with 18 bases between. The CDR3 sequence is 15 residues long. The germline CDR1 and CDR2 sequences are MGHDK and SYGVNS. The CDR3 is CASSEAVEGVVGYTF. CDR3 coding DNA: TGTGCCAGCAGTGAGGCTGTCGAGGGGGTTGTTGGCTACACCTTC.